The next 4 T cell receptor beta chains were all read from a single sample in a study of Ad26.COV2.S vaccination and SARS-CoV-2 variants. The treatment here: approximately 18 received Ad26.COV2.S at low or high dose, single or two shots; about 5 received placebo; per-sample allocation not given. The samples were gathered on day 63 after the first injection of vaccine or placebo. The protocol was immunoSEQ multiplex PCR, while the TCRdb copy is restricted to in-frame clones and leaves out a portion. Here the sample spans 380,000 or so clones, about nine tenths being singletons. The sequencing used peripheral blood, collected in a trial of Ad26.COV2.S vaccine versus placebo. These receptors originate from a person aged 18 to 65 who received the Ad26.COV2.S COVID-19 vaccine or a placebo.

This sequence joins TRBV30 and TRBJ2-6, with D possibly matching TRBD1 (6 bases). Trimming left V 2 bases short and J 0 bases short, with 17 bases between. In germline, CDR1 is GTSNPN, CDR2 SVGIG (reference sequence). The CDR3 spans 18 residues. CDR3 protein: CAWSSFQGSFSGANVLTF. The CDR3 DNA reads as TGTGCCTGGAGTTCGTTCCAGGGGTCGTTCTCTGGGGCCAACGTCCTGACTTTC.

The chain employs TRBV28 and TRBJ2-3; perhaps D is TRBD1 or TRBD2 (6 bases each). Germline V lookup: CDR1 MDHEN, CDR2 SYDVKM. The CDR3 spans 15 residues. V lost 3 bases, J lost 2 bases, and 12 bases lay in between. The CDR3 protein is CASSLGGLNTDTQYF. Here the CDR3 DNA reads TGTGCCAGCAGTTTGGGGGGCTTAAACACAGATACGCAGTATTTT.

V gene TRBV27 combines with J gene TRBJ1-4; D remains unclear. The germline CDR1 and CDR2 sequences are MNHEY and SMNVEV (reference sequence). The CDR3 length is 17 residues. Trimming removed 3 bases from V and 0 bases from J, with 14 bases in between. CDR3 bases: TGTGCCAGCAGTTTTATTTGGAGTCCTGCAACTAATGAAAAACTGTTTTTT. Translated: CASSFIWSPATNEKLFF.

This chain uses TRBV19 with TRBJ1-3; TRBD1 agrees at 7 bases. The CDR3 is 13 amino acids. V shed 5 bases and J 2 bases; nucleotides not matched to a gene: 0. Germline V gene lookup returns CDR1 LNHDA and CDR2 SQIVND (reference sequence). CDR3 DNA: TGTGCCAGTAGTGGGACAGCTGGAAACACCATATATTTT. It codes for CASSGTAGNTIYF.